A selection of T cell receptor beta chains follows, all from one sample in a study of chemoradiotherapy in HPV16-positive cancers. Repertoires were generated with immunoSEQ multiplex PCR, while TCRdb's copy carries only in-frame clones and drops some. The sample holds around 62,000 clones, roughly 86% seen once. Sequencing was performed on blood, taken from a patient who underwent chemoradiotherapy. The origin of the receptors is a human donor with HPV-associated anogenital cancer. CDR3s include the opening cysteine and the closing phenylalanine or tryptophan. The order of the fields is CDR3 length, J gene, D gene, V gene, CDR3 protein. The D gene is left open where the match is weak.

13	TRBJ2-3	NA	TRBV7-2	CASSLGGTDTQYF
14	TRBJ1-2	NA	TRBV7-9	CASSNQGANYGYTF
14	TRBJ2-2	NA	TRBV6-8	CASSPTSSAGELFF
14	TRBJ1-5	TRBD1	TRBV7-9	CASSRGGSGQPQHF
13	TRBJ1-1	NA	TRBV9	CASSVAGNTEAFF
13	TRBJ1-1	NA	TRBV29-1	CSVDEGLGSEAFF
13	TRBJ2-7	TRBD1	TRBV2	CAVLTGTANEQYF
16	TRBJ2-5	TRBD1	TRBV11-2	CASSFTSGQGFETQYF
15	TRBJ2-7	TRBD1	TRBV15	CATSSPGQGVYEQYF
15	TRBJ1-4	NA	TRBV7-2	CASSDPTLISEKLFF
15	TRBJ1-1	NA	TRBV13	CASSLDLFGNTEAFF
13	TRBJ1-2	NA	TRBV6-6	CASSYTGWDGYTF
17	TRBJ1-2	NA	TRBV13	CASSLPILSRNNYGYTF
14	TRBJ2-7	NA	TRBV23-1	CASSHQAETYEQYF
17	TRBJ1-1	TRBD1	TRBV5-1	CASSLTGVSGMNTEAFF
14	TRBJ2-2	NA	TRBV19	CASSIGPEPGELFF
16	TRBJ1-2	TRBD1	TRBV18	CASSPPPQGARNGYTF
16	TRBJ2-3	TRBD2	TRBV6-5	CASSYSFPGLADTQYF